Presented here are 6 T cell receptor beta chains from one specimen sequenced in a study of graft-versus-host responses after intestinal transplantation. Clones were read by immunoSEQ multiplex PCR, and TCRdb kept only the in-frame ones, dropping some. Here the sample spans about 29,000 clones, around 94% being singletons. The sample here was PBMCs, taken about 62 days after intestinal transplant. The receptors were sampled from a human patient who received an intestinal transplant, so some T cells may come from the graft donor.

This clone came up once. The chain recombines TRBV5-1 with TRBJ2-2; perhaps TRBD1 as D (6 bases). V was clipped by 6 bases and J by 6 bases, with 9 bases between them. The germline gives CDR1 SGHRS, CDR2 YFSETQ. This CDR3 is built from 12 residues. CDR3 in amino acids: CASTGQAGELFF. The CDR3 coding sequence is TGCGCCAGCACGGGACAAGCCGGGGAGCTGTTTTTT.

This chain uses TRBV6-5 with TRBJ1-6; the D gene is possibly TRBD1 (5 bases). The CDR3 sequence is 13 residues long. The germline V gene encodes CDR1 MNHEY and CDR2 SVGAGI. Trimming removed 0 bases from V and 14 bases from J, with 11 bases in between. The DNA for the CDR3 is TGTGCCAGCAGTTACTCACCGACAGTCACCCTCCACTTT. Amino acid sequence: CASSYSPTVTLHF.

This rearrangement joins TRBV5-1 to TRBJ2-5; D is unresolved. Trimming removed 3 bases from V and 3 bases from J, with 9 bases in between. The CDR3 runs to 13 residues. Per germline, CDR1 SGHRS and CDR2 YFSETQ. CDR3 nucleotide sequence: TGCGCCAGCAGCTGGGCAGGAAAAGAGACCCAGTACTTC. This encodes CASSWAGKETQYF.

The chain couples TRBV5-1 to TRBJ1-4; the D gene is possibly TRBD1 (6 bases). Germline lookup yields CDR1 SGHRS and CDR2 YFSETQ. Trimming removed 1 base at V and 6 bases at J, with 10 bases between. The CDR3 is 14 amino acids. The CDR3 region has the DNA TGCGCCAGCAGCTTGTCACAGGGAGATGAAAAACTGTTTTTT. Translated, it gives CASSLSQGDEKLFF.

This clone was counted a single time. The chain links TRBV6-6 to TRBJ1-2; 9 nucleotides align to TRBD1. With 5 bases clipped from V and 6 bases from J, the junction kept 1 base outside the gene matches. In germline, CDR1 is MNHNY, CDR2 SVGAGI (reference sequence). The CDR3 length is 12 residues. The CDR3 loop is CASSRQGDGYTF. In nucleotides, the CDR3 is TGTGCCAGCAGTAGACAGGGGGATGGCTACACCTTC.

The chain is built from TRBV10-3 and TRBJ1-2; D possibly corresponds to TRBD1 (6 bases). Trimming shortened V by 10 bases and J by 3 bases, and 12 bases separated the two germline ends. Germline values: CDR1 ENHRY, CDR2 SYGVKD. The CDR3 runs to 12 residues. The CDR3: CARGGADYGYTF. The CDR3 nucleotides read TGTGCCAGAGGGGGGGCAGACTATGGCTACACCTTC.